One sample yielded the 14 T cell receptor beta chains listed below, sequenced in a study of blood T cell repertoires in COVID-19. Method: immunoSEQ multiplex PCR; TCRdb's copy keeps in-frame clones and lacks some. The repertoire has about 110,000 clones, roughly 85% of them found once; the top ten carry 2.4%. The sample was peripheral blood. Every receptor here comes from a human donor in a cohort sampled during active COVID-19.

The chain combines TRBV7-3 with TRBJ1-1; TRBD1 matches at 7 bases. The CDR3 runs 14 residues. V lost 5 bases to trimming and J lost 1 base; unmatched junction nucleotides: 4. Germline CDR1 and CDR2: SGHTA and FQGTGA. This CDR3 reads CASSANRGNTEAFF. The CDR3 DNA reads TGTGCCAGCAGCGCAAACAGGGGGAACACTGAAGCTTTCTTT.

The V call is TRBV14, the J call TRBJ2-1; 9 bases agree with TRBD2. CDR1 SGHDN and CDR2 FVKESK come from the germline V gene. The CDR3 runs 16 residues. V was pared by 3 bases and J by 8 bases, with 11 bases of the junction left unmatched. The CDR3, as DNA: TGTGCCAGCAGCCATCAAAGAGGGCGGGAGGGCTATGAGCAGTTCTTC. Protein: CASSHQRGREGYEQFF.

The chain couples TRBV5-5 to TRBJ2-5; 7 bases match TRBD2. V trimming: 2 bases; J trimming: 4 bases; junction bases outside the gene matches: 11. Germline V gives CDR1 SGHKS, CDR2 YYEKEE (reference sequence). This CDR3 spans 16 amino acids. Here the CDR3 reads CASSFYLAGSGETQYF. The CDR3 nucleotides are TGTGCCAGCAGCTTTTACTTAGCGGGTTCGGGAGAGACCCAGTACTTC.

The V call is TRBV3-1 (or the pseudogene TRBV3-2), the J call TRBJ2-5, with 9 bases identical to TRBD2. The CDR3 covers 14 residues. Germline V gives CDR1 LGHDT, CDR2 YNNKEL (reference sequence). Trimming took 4 bases from V and 9 from J; bases not matched to a gene: 9. CDR3: CASSRASGNGAQYF. CDR3 DNA sequence: TGTGCCAGCAGCCGGGCTAGCGGGAATGGGGCCCAGTACTTC.

J is TRBJ2-7 and V is TRBV27, with 7 bases identical to TRBD2. The germline CDR1 and CDR2 sequences are MNHEY and SMNVEV (reference sequence). J was trimmed by 4 bases and V by 3 bases; bases with no gene match: 9. The CDR3 is 15 amino acids. CDR3 sequence: CASSLGGGGGYEQYF. The CDR3 nucleotides are TGTGCCAGCAGTTTGGGCGGGGGAGGAGGTTACGAGCAGTACTTC.

This CDR3 reads CASSLQSSTDTQYF. Here the CDR3 DNA reads TGTGCCAGCAGCTTACAGTCTAGCACAGATACGCAGTATTTT. The chain uses TRBV7-3 and TRBJ2-3; D unclear. CDR1 and CDR2 from the germline V gene are SGHTA and FQGTGA. V was trimmed by 2 bases and J by 0 bases, leaving 6 bases between them. This CDR3 contains 14 residues. Variable domain in full (rest from reference TRBV7-3 and TRBJ2-3): GAGVSQTPSNKVTEKGKYVELRCDPISGHTALYWYRQSLGQGPEFLIYFQGTGAADDSGLPNDRFFAVRPEGSVSTLKIQRTERGDSAVYLCASSLQSSTDTQYFGPGTRLTVL.

The rearrangement links TRBV6-6 to TRBJ1-5; 8 nucleotides match TRBD1. The CDR3 covers 15 residues. J gave up 5 bases and V 5 bases, and 8 bases lay outside the gene matches. Germline V gene lookup returns CDR1 MNHNY and CDR2 SVGAGI (reference sequence). In DNA, the CDR3 is TGTGCCAGCAGTAGCGGACAGGGCACTGATCAGCCCCAGCATTTT. It translates to CASSSGQGTDQPQHF.

The V call is TRBV20-1, the J call TRBJ2-3; 11 nucleotides match TRBD2. Germline lookup yields CDR1 DFQATT and CDR2 SNEGSKA (reference sequence). The CDR3 extends over 16 amino acids. V lost 3 bases and J lost 2; bases outside the gene matches: 7. The CDR3 coding sequence is TGCAGTGCTAGTCCCCTAGCGGGGGGACCCACAGATACGCAGTATTTT. Its translation is CSASPLAGGPTDTQYF.

This clone was detected once. V is TRBV12-5 and J is TRBJ2-1; D is unresolved. Germline CDR1 reads LGHNT; CDR2 reads FRNRAP. V lost 2 bases and J lost 5, with 10 bases in between. The CDR3 extends over 14 amino acids. CDR3 nucleotide sequence: TGTGCTAGTGGTTTGCCCCCGAGTGACAATGAGCAGTTCTTC. It specifies CASGLPPSDNEQFF.

CDR3 bases: TGTGCCAGCAGGCGACAGGGGGGTCCCTACGAGCAGTACTTC. This codes for CASRRQGGPYEQYF. V usage is TRBV27 and J usage is TRBJ2-7, with TRBD1 matching over 9 bases. The CDR3 contains 14 residues. The trim removed 6 bases at V and 2 bases at J, leaving 5 bases unmatched. Germline CDR1 MNHEY, CDR2 SMNVEV (reference sequence).

This clone was picked up one time. The V gene is TRBV2, the J gene TRBJ2-3; possible D gene TRBD2, 5 bases. V shed 2 bases and J shed 2 bases, with 17 bases lying between them. The germline V gene encodes CDR1 SNHLY and CDR2 FYNNEI. The CDR3 runs to 17 residues. The CDR3 coding sequence is TGTGCCAGCAGTGAAAGGGAGCCTTACTTAGCCACAGATACGCAGTATTTT. This codes for CASSEREPYLATDTQYF.

The V call is TRBV19, the J call TRBJ1-3; D gene unclear. V was cut by 5 bases and J by 0 bases, with 17 bases left in between. Germline-derived CDR1 and CDR2 are LNHDA and SQIVND (reference sequence). This CDR3 comprises 17 residues. In nucleotides, the CDR3 is TGTGCCAGTAGTGACTCCCCCTCGGTCGGCTCTGGAAACACCATATATTTT. Protein sequence: CASSDSPSVGSGNTIYF. Filled out from reference TRBV19 and TRBJ1-3, the complete variable domain reads DGGITQSPKYLFRKEGQNVTLSCEQNLNHDAMYWYRQDPGQGLRLIYYSQIVNDFQKGDIAEGYSVSREKKESFPLTVTSAQKNPTAFYLCASSDSPSVGSGNTIYFGEGSWLTVV.

The V call is TRBV6-5, the J call TRBJ2-7, with TRBD2 matching over 13 bases. Germline-derived CDR1 and CDR2 are MNHEY and SVGAGI. With 8 bases clipped from V and 6 bases from J, the junction kept 10 bases outside the gene matches. This CDR3 region has 15 residues. The CDR3, as DNA: TGTGCCAGCTTCCGGGGACTAGCGGGAACTAGCGAGCAGTACTTC. Translating gives CASFRGLAGTSEQYF.

The V call is TRBV6-6, the J call TRBJ2-5, with 13 bases identical to TRBD2. The junction had 6 bases not matched to a gene; V was cut back by 5 bases and J by 0 bases. The V gene's germline CDR1 is MNHNY and CDR2 SVGAGI (reference sequence). This CDR3 is built from 17 residues. In DNA, the CDR3 is TGTGCCAGCAGTCTACCGGGACTAGCGGGACACCAAGAGACCCAGTACTTC. Translation gives CASSLPGLAGHQETQYF.